The clone carrying this T cell receptor (beta chain) was seen once. The sample contains more than one DNA sequence encoding this CDR3. Germline CDR1 and CDR2: SEHNR and FQNEAQ (reference sequence). CDR3 length: 14 residues. Trimming took off 5 bases at V and 1 base at J, with 9 bases between the two ends. This sample was taken from a study of blood T cell repertoires in COVID-19. For the study at large: The United States, Italy and Spain supplied acute and convalescent COVID-19 samples.

Sequencing used immunoSEQ multiplex PCR; TCRdb keeps in-frame clones, though not all of them. Of about 480,000 clones in the sample, 88% were seen once. Recovered participants had two consecutive negative NP/OP PCR tests, healthcare professional clearance, or symptom resolution. The receptor's source is a woman aged 40 to 50 who had recovered from COVID-19. Sequencing was carried out using PBMCs or T cells enriched from blood (not recorded which). This chain connects TRBV7-9 to TRBJ1-5; D may be TRBD1 (6 bases). CDR3 in amino acids: CASSLTGSNQPQHF. The DNA for the CDR3 is TGTGCCAGCAGCCTGACAGGAAGCAATCAGCCCCAGCATTTT.